This T cell receptor (beta chain) derives from a study of OX40 agonist ivuxolimab in advanced cancers. Study-wide results and caveats: Expanded clones tended on average to be more numerous among CD8+ T cells than CD4+.

The ends were cut back, 0 bases at V and 5 bases at J, with 10 bases in the middle. This CDR3 has 14 residues. CDR1 KGHSH and CDR2 LQKENI come from the germline V gene. This clone was seen a few times. Its antigen is undetermined. Here immunoSEQ multiplex PCR was the method, and the copy in TCRdb shows in-frame clones only, minus some. The data show some 33,000 clones, about 73% seen once. This specimen was CD4+ or CD8+ T cells sorted from blood, taken in a trial of the OX40 agonist ivuxolimab. This receptor was identified in an adult with an advanced solid tumor such as melanoma, head and neck, liver or kidney cancer. The chain couples TRBV18 to TRBJ2-5; D unclear. CDR3 DNA: TGTGCCAGCTCACCACCTACAACCCGGGAGACCCAGTACTTC. It is translated as CASSPPTTRETQYF. The full variable domain, in which reference TRBV18 and TRBJ2-5 provide the parts outside the CDR3, is NAGVMQNPRHLVRRRGQEARLRCSPMKGHSHVYWYRQLPEEGLKFMVYLQKENIIDESGMPKERFSAEFPKEGPSILRIQQVVRGDSAAYFCASSPPTTRETQYFGPGTRLLVL.